This record concerns one T cell receptor (beta chain) sequence. The antigen is not known. These data are taken from a study of regulatory T cells in long-lasting Graves disease. Broader study findings: For persistent Graves' patients, TCR diversity was lower than for newly diagnosed ones.

Building the TCR beta libraries relied on iRepertoire HTBI primers, and CDR3 regions underwent Arm-PCR. TCRdb re-called the multiplex PCR reads through MiXCR, storing one row per CDR3 protein. The sample has about 290,000 distinct CDR3 sequences; around 23% are singletons. As for time point: persistent/refractory GD, antithyroid drugs over 5 years with positive TRAb. Making the TCR library involved RNA that had been extracted from PBMCs. Graves' disease was diagnosed by American Thyroid Association guidelines. This TCR was recovered from a female donor with Graves disease. The sequenced sample was peripheral blood mononuclear cells (PBMCs), obtained when the disease was refractory, from a patient treated with antithyroid drugs.

The CDR3 is CSALTRGQGDQETQYF. In nucleotides, the CDR3 is TGCAGTGCCCTGACGAGGGGACAGGGGGACCAAGAGACCCAGTACTTC. The chain combines TRBV20-1 with TRBJ2-5, with 11 bases identical to TRBD1. The CDR3 sequence is 16 residues long. With 6 bases clipped from V and 0 bases from J, the junction kept 9 bases outside the gene matches. CDR1 and CDR2 from the germline V gene are DFQATT and SNEGSKA (reference sequence).